These 19 T cell receptor beta chains were sequenced from one sample in a study of CD8 T cells in ankylosing spondylitis. TCRdb called the 5' RACE reads again in MiXCR, with one record for every CDR3 protein. The sample has roughly 230,000 distinct CDR3 sequences, 15% to 20% seen once. Material: blood, either unsorted or a sorted T cell fraction (not recorded which). The receptors were gathered from a male donor with ankylosing spondylitis or in good health (not recorded which).

This clonotype was counted between two and nine times. The chain is built from TRBV5-1 and TRBJ2-1; TRBD1 matches 7 bases. Germline V CDR1 and CDR2: SGHRS, YFSETQ. V lost 2 bases to trimming and J lost 6 bases; unmatched junction nucleotides: 14. This CDR3 has 17 residues. The CDR3 loop is CASSLRQGPDTGNEQFF. Here the CDR3 DNA reads TGCGCCAGCAGCTTAAGACAGGGCCCCGATACTGGCAATGAGCAGTTCTTC.

This chain uses TRBV6-5 with TRBJ2-7, with 12 bases aligning to TRBD2. Germline V gives CDR1 MNHEY, CDR2 SVGAGI. Trimming cost V 2 bases and J 0 bases; bases outside gene matches: 2. The CDR3 is made up of 16 amino acids. The CDR3: CASSYPTSGSSYEQYF. CDR3 DNA sequence: TGTGCCAGCAGTTACCCGACTAGCGGGAGCTCCTACGAGCAGTACTTC.

As regards this clonotype: The junction and the germline gene differ at one end; a read error may be behind it. The chain recombines TRBV7-7 with TRBJ2-7; TRBD2 aligns across 13 bases. The CDR3 runs 15 residues. Per the germline V gene, CDR1 is SSHAT and CDR2 is FNYEAQ (reference sequence). The CDR3 reads CASSAGLAGAAEQYF. CDR3 bases: TGTGCTAGCAGCGCCGGACTAGCGGGAGCTGCCGAGCAGTACTTC.

This clonotype was observed a few times. V usage is TRBV5-6 and J usage is TRBJ1-6; D is unresolved. Per germline, CDR1 SGHDT and CDR2 YYEEEE. CDR3 length: 15 amino acids. Deletions cut 4 bases from V and 10 bases from J, with 18 bases between. The CDR3 reads CASSKDGLYKSPLHF. The CDR3 nucleotides read TGTGCCAGCAGCAAAGACGGACTTTACAAGTCACCCCTCCACTTT.

This clonotype was observed a few times. J is TRBJ1-2 and V is TRBV10-3; no reliable D call. V dropped 0 bases and J dropped 7 bases, with 15 bases sitting between them. This CDR3 has 15 amino acids. Germline V gene lookup returns CDR1 ENHRY and CDR2 SYGVKD. CDR3 region: CAISESLDPMVGYTF. As DNA, the CDR3 is TGTGCCATCAGTGAGTCTTTGGACCCGATGGTTGGCTACACCTTC.

This chain uses TRBV12-3 or TRBV12-4 with TRBJ2-2, with D possibly being TRBD2 (7 bases). This CDR3 comprises 14 residues. Trimming stripped 7 bases from V and 5 bases from J, with 14 bases between. For the CDR3, the DNA is TGTGCCAGCACCGAGGGGGGGTGGACCGGGGAGCTGTTTTTT. This gives the protein CASTEGGWTGELFF.

Ten or more counts support this clonotype. The gene calls are TRBV20-1 and TRBJ1-1, with a possible D match to TRBD1 (5 bases). The CDR3 runs to 13 residues. V was clipped by 6 bases and J by 3 bases, with 14 bases between them. Germline lookup yields CDR1 DFQATT and CDR2 SNEGSKA (reference sequence). The CDR3 region has the DNA TGCAGTGCCGGACGGCTCAGGGACACTGAAGCTTTCTTT. Its translation is CSAGRLRDTEAFF.

The sample holds a few counts of this clonotype. This rearrangement joins TRBV20-1 to TRBJ1-2; D perhaps matches TRBD1 (5 bases). This CDR3 contains 13 residues. V was cut by 2 bases and J by 4 bases, with 11 bases left in between. CDR1 is DFQATT and CDR2 is SNEGSKA in the germline V gene (reference sequence). The CDR3 region is CSARQGSSYGYTF. CDR3 DNA: TGCAGTGCTAGACAGGGCTCCAGCTATGGCTACACCTTC.

V usage is TRBV12-3 or TRBV12-4 and J usage is TRBJ1-2; possibly TRBD1 for D (5 bases). There are 13 residues in the CDR3. The V end lost 8 bases, the J end lost 8 bases, and 18 bases lay between the germline ends. CDR3: CASFRGALGGYTF. CDR3 coding DNA: TGTGCCAGCTTCCGAGGGGCTCTAGGGGGCTACACCTTC.

This clonotype was recorded many times. The chain recombines TRBV20-1 with TRBJ2-1, with D tentatively TRBD2 (6 bases). The germline V gene has CDR1 DFQATT and CDR2 SNEGSKA (reference sequence). Deletions cut 0 bases from V and 10 bases from J, with 10 bases between. The CDR3 is 12 amino acids. Here the CDR3 reads CSARDEEGEQFF. In nucleotides, the CDR3 is TGCAGTGCTAGAGACGAGGAGGGCGAGCAGTTCTTC.

This clonotype was seen more than once but under ten times. The J gene is TRBJ1-1, the V gene TRBV7-3; D is unresolved. This CDR3 spans 15 amino acids. Germline V gene sequence: CDR1 SGHTA, CDR2 FQGTGA. V was clipped by 5 bases and J by 0 bases, with 13 bases between them. The CDR3 loop is CASSPSALMNTEAFF. The CDR3 coding sequence is TGTGCCAGCAGCCCATCGGCTCTCATGAACACTGAAGCTTTCTTT.

This chain joins TRBV3-1 and TRBJ2-2; D uncertain. Germline CDR1 reads LGHDT; CDR2 reads YNNKEL (reference sequence). The CDR3 is 15 residues long. The V end was cut by 2 bases, the J end by 2 bases, with 9 bases between. The CDR3 DNA reads as TGTGCCAGCAGCCAATTAAAACATAACACCGGGGAGCTGTTTTTT. Protein product: CASSQLKHNTGELFF.

This clonotype was counted only a few times. The chain employs TRBV9 and TRBJ2-3, with 13 bases lining up with TRBD2. V shed 4 bases, J shed 0 bases, and the junction held 5 bases outside the gene matches. The CDR3 runs 17 residues. Germline CDR1 SGDLS, CDR2 YYNGEE. CDR3 in amino acids: CASSSRTSGSSTDTQYF. The CDR3 nucleotides are TGTGCCAGCAGCTCGCGGACTAGCGGGAGTAGCACAGATACGCAGTATTTT. Variable domain in full (rest from reference TRBV9 and TRBJ2-3): DSGVTQTPKHLITATGQRVTLRCSPRSGDLSVYWYQQSLDQGLQFLIQYYNGEERAKGNILERFSAQQFPDLHSELNLSSLELGDSALYFCASSSRTSGSSTDTQYFGPGTRLTVL.

The chain links TRBV28 to TRBJ2-5, with D perhaps matching TRBD1 (6 bases). Trimming left V 6 bases short and J 5 bases short, with 19 bases between. The CDR3 is 15 residues long. Germline-derived CDR1 and CDR2 are MDHEN and SYDVKM. The CDR3 spells CASSRIQGLEETQYF. The CDR3 DNA sequence: TGTGCCAGCAGCCGAATACAGGGTTTGGAGGAGACCCAGTACTTC.

V usage is TRBV12-3 or TRBV12-4 and J usage is TRBJ2-1, with D tentatively TRBD2 (6 bases). V dropped 3 bases and J dropped 9 bases, with 12 bases sitting between them. The CDR3 consists of 13 residues. The CDR3 sequence: CASSFTSGGEQFF. For the CDR3, the DNA is TGTGCCAGCAGTTTTACTTCCGGGGGTGAGCAGTTCTTC.

This clonotype was recorded at least ten times. The chain employs TRBV4-2 and TRBJ2-1; D is undetermined. Trimming left V 1 base short and J 9 bases short, with 16 bases between. This CDR3 region has 15 residues. Germline loops: CDR1 LGHNA, CDR2 YNFKEQ. The CDR3: CASSQVMGKDGEQFF. CDR3 sequence (DNA): TGTGCCAGCAGCCAAGTGATGGGTAAAGATGGTGAGCAGTTCTTC.

The rearrangement links TRBV27 to TRBJ2-1; 7 bases match TRBD1. V gave up 5 bases and J gave up 3 bases; unmatched junction bases: 4. Germline V lookup: CDR1 MNHEY, CDR2 SMNVEV (reference sequence). There are 14 residues in the CDR3. CDR3 DNA: TGTGCCAGCAGTCCGACAGGGAACTACAATGAGCAGTTCTTC. Protein sequence: CASSPTGNYNEQFF.

This clonotype appeared a few times. The V call is TRBV15, the J call TRBJ1-2, with D possibly matching TRBD1 (5 bases). This CDR3 spans 17 amino acids. V was clipped by 3 bases and J by 4 bases, with 21 bases between them. Germline CDR1 reads LNHNV; CDR2 reads YYDKDF (reference sequence). The CDR3 DNA reads as TGTGCCACCAGCAGCCTATGGGACGGGCCAACATCCTATGGCTACACCTTC. It codes for CATSSLWDGPTSYGYTF.

This clonotype was counted only a few times. This chain's CDR3 is CASSLHGSSTDTQYF. CDR3 in DNA: TGCGCCAGCAGCTTGCACGGGTCTAGCACAGATACGCAGTATTTT. V and J are TRBV5-1 and TRBJ2-3, with D unresolved. CDR3 length equals 15 residues. V was trimmed by 1 base and J by 0 bases, leaving 9 bases between them. Germline V gene data show CDR1 as SGHRS and CDR2 as YFSETQ.